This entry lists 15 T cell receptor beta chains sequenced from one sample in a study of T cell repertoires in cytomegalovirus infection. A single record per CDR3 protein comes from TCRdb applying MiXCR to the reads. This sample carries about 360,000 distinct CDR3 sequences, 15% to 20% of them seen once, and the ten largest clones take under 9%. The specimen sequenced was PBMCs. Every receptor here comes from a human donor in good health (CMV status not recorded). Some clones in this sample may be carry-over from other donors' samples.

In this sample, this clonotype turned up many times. CDR3 DNA sequence: TGCGCCAGCAGCCTTAGCCCGTACAGGGGGACTGAAGCTTTCTTT. Residues: CASSLSPYRGTEAFF. This chain connects TRBV4-1 to TRBJ1-1; TRBD1 aligns across 8 bases. Germline V gene data show CDR1 as MGHRA and CDR2 as YSYEKL. V was pared by 4 bases and J by 5 bases, with 9 bases of the junction left unmatched. The CDR3 spans 15 residues.

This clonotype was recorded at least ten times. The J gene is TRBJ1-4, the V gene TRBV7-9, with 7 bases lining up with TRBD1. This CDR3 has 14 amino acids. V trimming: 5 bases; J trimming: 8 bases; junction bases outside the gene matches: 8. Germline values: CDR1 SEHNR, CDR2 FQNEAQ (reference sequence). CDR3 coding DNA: TGTGCCAGCAGCCTTCGACAGGGCGCGGAAAAACTGTTTTTT. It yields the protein CASSLRQGAEKLFF.

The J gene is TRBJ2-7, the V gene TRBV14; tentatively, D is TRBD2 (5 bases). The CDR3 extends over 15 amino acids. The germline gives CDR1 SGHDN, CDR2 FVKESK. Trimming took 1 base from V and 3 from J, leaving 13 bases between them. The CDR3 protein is CASSQGRKGRYEQYF. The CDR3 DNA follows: TGTGCCAGCAGCCAAGGGAGGAAGGGTCGCTACGAGCAGTACTTC.

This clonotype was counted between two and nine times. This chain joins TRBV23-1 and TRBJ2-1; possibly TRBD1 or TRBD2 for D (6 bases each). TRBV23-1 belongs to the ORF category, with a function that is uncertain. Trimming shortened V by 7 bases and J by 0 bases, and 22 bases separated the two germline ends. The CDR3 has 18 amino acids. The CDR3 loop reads CASNGGRSRSGSYNEQFF. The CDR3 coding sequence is TGCGCCAGCAACGGGGGCAGGTCTCGGTCCGGCTCCTACAATGAGCAGTTCTTC.

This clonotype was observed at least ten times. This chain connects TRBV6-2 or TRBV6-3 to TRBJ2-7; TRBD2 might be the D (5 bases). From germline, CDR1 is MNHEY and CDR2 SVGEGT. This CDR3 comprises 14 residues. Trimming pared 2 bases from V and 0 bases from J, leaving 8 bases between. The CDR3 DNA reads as TGTGCCAGCAGTTACCAGCGGTACTCCTACGAGCAGTACTTC. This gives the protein CASSYQRYSYEQYF.

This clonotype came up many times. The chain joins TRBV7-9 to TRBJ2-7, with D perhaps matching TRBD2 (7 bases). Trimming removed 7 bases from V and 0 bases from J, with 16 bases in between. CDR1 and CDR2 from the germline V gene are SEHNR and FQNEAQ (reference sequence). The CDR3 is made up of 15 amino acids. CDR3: CASTLRGGNSYEQYF. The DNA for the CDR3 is TGTGCCAGCACCCTGAGGGGGGGAAACTCCTACGAGCAGTACTTC. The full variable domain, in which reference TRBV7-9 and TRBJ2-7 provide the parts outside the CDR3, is DTGVSQNPRHKITKRGQNVTFRCDPISEHNRLYWYRQTLGQGPEFLTYFQNEAQLEKSRLLSDRFSAERPKGSFSTLEIQRTEQGDSAMYLCASTLRGGNSYEQYFGPGTRLTVT.

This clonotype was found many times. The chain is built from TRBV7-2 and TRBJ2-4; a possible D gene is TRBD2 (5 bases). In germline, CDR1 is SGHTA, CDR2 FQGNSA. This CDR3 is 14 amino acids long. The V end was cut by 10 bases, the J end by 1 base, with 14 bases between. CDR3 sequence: CATGEVAAKNIQYF. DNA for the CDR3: TGTGCCACCGGGGAAGTGGCGGCCAAAAACATTCAGTACTTC.

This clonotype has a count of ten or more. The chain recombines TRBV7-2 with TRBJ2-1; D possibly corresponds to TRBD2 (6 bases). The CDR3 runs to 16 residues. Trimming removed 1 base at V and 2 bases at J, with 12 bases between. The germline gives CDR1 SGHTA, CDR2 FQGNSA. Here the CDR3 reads CASSLVAGPAYNEQFF. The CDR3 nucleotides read TGTGCCAGCAGCTTAGTGGCGGGGCCCGCCTACAATGAGCAGTTCTTC.

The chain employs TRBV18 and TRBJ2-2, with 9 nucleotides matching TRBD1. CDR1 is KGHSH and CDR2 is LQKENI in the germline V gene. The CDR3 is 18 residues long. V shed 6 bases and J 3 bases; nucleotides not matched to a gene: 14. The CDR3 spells CASSNHRAGTGYTGELFF. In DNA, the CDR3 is TGTGCCAGCTCCAACCACCGTGCCGGGACAGGGTACACCGGGGAGCTGTTTTTT.

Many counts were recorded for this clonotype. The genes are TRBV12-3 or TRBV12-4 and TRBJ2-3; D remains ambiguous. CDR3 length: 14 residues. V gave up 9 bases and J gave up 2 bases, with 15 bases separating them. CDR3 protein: CASRFRAHTDTQYF. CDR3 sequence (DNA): TGTGCCAGTCGGTTTAGGGCCCACACAGATACGCAGTATTTT.

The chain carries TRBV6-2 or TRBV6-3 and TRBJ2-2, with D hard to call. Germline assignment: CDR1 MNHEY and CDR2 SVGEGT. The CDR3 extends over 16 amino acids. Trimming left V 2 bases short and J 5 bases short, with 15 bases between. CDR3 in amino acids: CASSYPIGWRTGELFF. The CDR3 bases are TGTGCCAGCAGTTACCCAATAGGATGGCGGACCGGGGAGCTGTTTTTT.

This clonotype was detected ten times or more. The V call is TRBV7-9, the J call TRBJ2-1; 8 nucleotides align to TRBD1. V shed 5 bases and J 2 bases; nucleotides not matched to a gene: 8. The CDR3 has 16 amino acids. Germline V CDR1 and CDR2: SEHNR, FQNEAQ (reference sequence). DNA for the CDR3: TGTGCCAGCAGCGATAGCGGACAGGGAGCCTACAATGAGCAGTTCTTC. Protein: CASSDSGQGAYNEQFF.

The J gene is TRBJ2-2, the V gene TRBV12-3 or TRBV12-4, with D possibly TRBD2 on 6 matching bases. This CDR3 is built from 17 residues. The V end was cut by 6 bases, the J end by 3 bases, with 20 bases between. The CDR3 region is CASSRPRLGGYTGELFF. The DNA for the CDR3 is TGTGCCAGCAGCCGCCCCCGACTAGGTGGATACACCGGGGAGCTGTTTTTT.

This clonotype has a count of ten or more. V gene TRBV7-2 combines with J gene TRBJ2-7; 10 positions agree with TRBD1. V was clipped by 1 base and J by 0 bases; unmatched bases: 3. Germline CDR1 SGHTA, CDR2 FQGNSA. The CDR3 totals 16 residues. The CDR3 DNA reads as TGTGCCAGCAGCTTAGTCGGGACAGGGGCCTCCTACGAGCAGTACTTC. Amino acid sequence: CASSLVGTGASYEQYF.

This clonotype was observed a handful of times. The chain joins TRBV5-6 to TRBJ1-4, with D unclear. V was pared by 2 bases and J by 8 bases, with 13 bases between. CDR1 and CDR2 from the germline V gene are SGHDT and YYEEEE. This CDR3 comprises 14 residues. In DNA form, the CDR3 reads TGTGCCAGCAGCTTTGATCTAGGAGGGGAAAAACTGTTTTTT. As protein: CASSFDLGGEKLFF.